This entry lists 18 T cell receptor beta chains sequenced from one sample in a study of blood T cell repertoires in COVID-19. This table comes from immunoSEQ multiplex PCR, and its TCRdb copy is limited to in-frame clones, with some not included. The sample records around 260,000 clones, around 85% being singletons. Sample: peripheral blood. All receptors come from a human donor with COVID-19, enrolled during active disease. The donor label of this sample is uncertain.

There are a few counts of this clone. For the CDR3, the DNA is TGTGCCAGCAGCTTAGGGGTAAGGGGTGGGCTGAATCAGCCCCAGCATTTT. This gives the protein CASSLGVRGGLNQPQHF. J is TRBJ1-5 and V is TRBV7-2, with a tentative D call TRBD1 (5 bases). This CDR3 region has 17 residues. Germline lookup yields CDR1 SGHTA and CDR2 FQGNSA. Trimming pared 1 base from V and 4 bases from J, leaving 17 bases between.

This clone was seen ten or more times. The V call is TRBV11-3, the J call TRBJ1-1; no firm D call. The CDR3 consists of 13 residues. CDR1 and CDR2 from the germline V gene are SGHNT and YENEEA. Trimming stripped 1 base from V and 11 bases from J, with 14 bases between. The CDR3 spells CASSLGPQRSAFF. DNA of the CDR3: TGTGCCAGCAGCTTAGGCCCTCAGAGGAGCGCTTTCTTT.

The chain links TRBV9 to TRBJ2-2; D unclear. Trimming removed 0 bases from V and 5 bases from J, with 2 bases in between. Germline assignment: CDR1 SGDLS and CDR2 YYNGEE. CDR3 length: 12 residues. The CDR3 DNA follows: TGTGCCAGCAGCGTAGTAACCGGGGAGCTGTTTTTT. Its translation is CASSVVTGELFF.

In DNA form, the CDR3 reads TGTGCCAGTAGTATAGGGGGGACAGGTGATTCACCCCTCCACTTT. This gives the protein CASSIGGTGDSPLHF. J is TRBJ1-6 and V is TRBV19, with TRBD1 matching 8 bases. Germline V CDR1 and CDR2: LNHDA, SQIVND (reference sequence). The CDR3 covers 15 residues. The V segment lost 1 base and the J segment 8 bases; nucleotides outside the gene matches: 4. Combining the CDR3 with reference TRBV19 and TRBJ1-6 gives the whole variable domain DGGITQSPKYLFRKEGQNVTLSCEQNLNHDAMYWYRQDPGQGLRLIYYSQIVNDFQKGDIAEGYSVSREKKESFPLTVTSAQKNPTAFYLCASSIGGTGDSPLHFGNGTRLTVT.

This clone was observed a handful of times. This chain joins TRBV7-8 and TRBJ1-3; a weak D match, TRBD1 (6 bases). The CDR3 consists of 15 residues. V dropped 4 bases and J dropped 3 bases, with 13 bases sitting between them. Germline V gives CDR1 SGHVS, CDR2 FQNEAQ. DNA of the CDR3: TGTGCCAGCAGCTCCCGGACAGATTTTGGAAACACCATATATTTT. Encoded protein: CASSSRTDFGNTIYF.

The CDR3 DNA is TGTGCCAGTAGTCGCCTCCAGGGGGCGATGAGTGGCTACACCTTC. It codes for CASSRLQGAMSGYTF. The chain employs TRBV19 and TRBJ1-2, with 8 positions matching TRBD1. The CDR3 totals 15 residues. With 5 bases clipped from V and 7 bases from J, the junction kept 12 bases outside the gene matches. CDR1 LNHDA and CDR2 SQIVND come from the germline V gene (reference sequence).

The chain is built from TRBV28 and TRBJ2-1, with 7 bases that match TRBD2. Germline V CDR1 and CDR2: MDHEN, SYDVKM. The CDR3 extends over 16 amino acids. Trimming took 6 bases from V and 7 from J; bases not matched to a gene: 15. The CDR3 region has the DNA TGTGCCAGCAGATCCCCCGGAACTAGCGTAGGAAATGAGCAGTTCTTC. It is translated as CASRSPGTSVGNEQFF.

The chain employs TRBV9 and TRBJ2-2, with 10 bases fitting TRBD2. J was trimmed by 0 bases and V by 3 bases; bases with no gene match: 2. Germline V gene sequence: CDR1 SGDLS, CDR2 YYNGEE. This CDR3 spans 16 amino acids. The CDR3 is CASSGLAGANTGELFF. The CDR3 nucleotides are TGTGCCAGCAGCGGTCTAGCGGGGGCGAACACCGGGGAGCTGTTTTTT.

This sequence joins TRBV15 and TRBJ2-7; 9 bases map to TRBD1. The CDR3 is 13 amino acids. CDR1 is LNHNV, CDR2 YYDKDF, per germline (reference sequence). V shed 6 bases, J shed 5 bases, and the junction held 5 bases outside the gene matches. The CDR3 region has the DNA TGTGCCACCAGGGCCACAGGGGGCGACGAGCAGTACTTC. Its translation is CATRATGGDEQYF.

This clone was seen a few times. The rearrangement links TRBV30 to TRBJ2-1, with 9 bases fitting TRBD2. The CDR3 has 15 amino acids. CDR1 GTSNPN and CDR2 SVGIG come from the germline V gene (reference sequence). Trimming removed 3 bases from V and 4 bases from J; junction bases left unmatched: 7. Here the CDR3 reads CAWRTGLAGYNEQFF. In nucleotides, the CDR3 is TGTGCCTGGAGAACCGGGCTAGCGGGGTACAATGAGCAGTTCTTC.

The CDR3 spells CASSPRPSGSSYNEQFF. CDR3 DNA sequence: TGTGCCAGCTCACCCCGTCCTAGCGGGAGTTCCTACAATGAGCAGTTCTTC. The genes are TRBV18 and TRBJ2-1; 10 nucleotides match TRBD2. This CDR3 is built from 17 residues. Trimming took 3 bases from V and 1 from J; bases not matched to a gene: 6. Germline values: CDR1 KGHSH, CDR2 LQKENI.

This chain's CDR3 is CASSPREETQYF. As DNA, the CDR3 is TGTGCCAGCTCACCACGAGAAGAGACCCAGTACTTC. The rearrangement uses TRBV18 and TRBJ2-5; D ambiguous. Trimming cost V 1 base and J 3 bases, with 3 bases left between them. There are 12 residues in the CDR3. Germline loops: CDR1 KGHSH, CDR2 LQKENI.

The J gene is TRBJ2-7, the V gene TRBV28, with D perhaps matching TRBD2 (5 bases). The CDR3 spans 13 residues. Trimming pared 6 bases from V and 2 bases from J, leaving 11 bases between. Germline V gene lookup returns CDR1 MDHEN and CDR2 SYDVKM. The CDR3 bases are TGTGCCAGCAGCCTGACTACTACCTACGAGCAGTACTTC. This sequence encodes CASSLTTTYEQYF.

This clone was detected only once. The chain couples TRBV2 to TRBJ1-6, with TRBD1 as a possible D gene (6 bases). In germline, CDR1 is SNHLY, CDR2 FYNNEI. The CDR3 is 14 amino acids. V was trimmed by 6 bases and J by 7 bases, leaving 13 bases between them. The DNA of the CDR3 is TGTGCCAGCAGGGACACTGGACAGAATTCACCCCTCCACTTT. The encoded protein is CASRDTGQNSPLHF. The complete variable domain, with remaining parts taken from reference TRBV2 and TRBJ1-6, reads EPEVTQTPSHQVTQMGQEVILRCVPISNHLYFYWYRQILGQKVEFLVSFYNNEISEKSEIFDDQFSVERPDGSNFTLKIRSTKLEDSAMYFCASRDTGQNSPLHFGNGTRLTVT.

The genes are TRBV11-2 and TRBJ2-1; D not certain. Trimming took off 5 bases at V and 7 bases at J, with 15 bases between the two ends. Germline CDR1 is SGHAT and CDR2 is FQNNGV. CDR3 length equals 14 residues. DNA of the CDR3: TGTGCCAGCAGCCCCCGGTTAAGCGTAAATGAGCAGTTCTTC. It codes for CASSPRLSVNEQFF.

This chain joins TRBV28 and TRBJ1-3; 7 nucleotides align to TRBD1. Trimming cost V 4 bases and J 2 bases; bases outside gene matches: 5. CDR3 length: 15 residues. The V gene's germline CDR1 is MDHEN and CDR2 SYDVKM. DNA of the CDR3: TGTGCCAGCAGTTGGGACAGCCGTACTGGAAACACCATATATTTT. Protein: CASSWDSRTGNTIYF.

The rearrangement uses TRBV18 and TRBJ1-2; 8 nucleotides align to TRBD1. The length of the CDR3 is 13 residues. The ends lost 6 bases at V and 10 bases at J; junction bases unmatched: 10. The V gene's germline CDR1 is KGHSH and CDR2 LQKENI. The CDR3: CASSPTGEIDYTF. The CDR3 DNA is TGTGCCAGCTCCCCGACAGGGGAAATTGACTACACCTTC.

A few counts support this clone. CDR3 sequence (DNA): TGCGCCAGCAGCTCCAGCGGGATTGGATCCTACAATGAGCAGTTCTTC. Amino acid sequence: CASSSSGIGSYNEQFF. V usage is TRBV5-1 and J usage is TRBJ2-1; TRBD2 matches at 7 bases. The CDR3 is made up of 16 amino acids. Germline CDR1 is SGHRS and CDR2 is YFSETQ. The V and J ends lost 3 bases and 1 base, in that order; junction bases with no gene match: 7.